These T cell receptor beta chains were read from a single sample in a study of blood T cell repertoires in COVID-19. The assay was immunoSEQ multiplex PCR, and TCRdb's table has in-frame clones only and misses some. In the table there are 200,000 or so clones, roughly 84% of which are singletons. The specimen sequenced was PBMCs or T cells enriched from blood (not recorded which). The receptors were sampled from a man aged 35-49 years who had recovered from COVID-19. The CDR3 runs from the conserved cysteine through the conserved F or W. A D gene is named only where the DNA matches it firmly. A row's size may be missing; if present it is once, few, many or a size class.

j_call d_call v_call clone_size cdr3_aa cdr3_nt
TRBJ1-3 - TRBV4-2 - CASSQGADVGAGNTIYF TGTGCCAGCAGCCAAGGGGCAGATGTAGGGGCTGGAAACACCATATATTTT
TRBJ1-5 TRBD1 TRBV19 - CASRSGTGDQPQHF TGTGCCAGTCGATCCGGGACAGGGGACCAGCCCCAGCATTTT
TRBJ1-1 - TRBV19 - CASSTRGTEAFF TGTGCCAGTAGTACACGAGGGACTGAAGCTTTCTTT
TRBJ1-1 TRBD1 TRBV9 - CASSSFEGANTEAFF TGTGCCAGCAGCTCCTTTGAGGGGGCGAACACTGAAGCTTTCTTT
TRBJ1-2 - TRBV2 - CASSAGGLGYTF TGTGCCAGCAGTGCGGGCGGGCTGGGCTACACCTTC
TRBJ2-1 TRBD1 TRBV6-1 - CASSELPGQGINEQFF TGTGCCAGCAGTGAACTCCCGGGACAGGGAATCAATGAGCAGTTCTTC
TRBJ2-7 - TRBV6-5 - CASSYSLNYEQYF TGTGCCAGCAGTTACTCTTTAAACTACGAGCAGTACTTC
TRBJ1-5 - TRBV19 few CASSILTSGNQPQHF TGTGCCAGTAGTATTCTGACTTCGGGCAATCAGCCCCAGCATTTT
TRBJ1-5 - TRBV19 - CASSWSASHLYSNQPQHF TGTGCCAGTAGTTGGAGCGCTTCACACCTCTATAGCAATCAGCCCCAGCATTTT
TRBJ2-5 - TRBV21-1 - CASNTLRETQYF TGTGCCAGCAATACCCTCCGGGAGACCCAGTACTTC
TRBJ2-1 TRBD2 TRBV9 - CASSGKTTSGGSSYNEQFF TGTGCCAGCAGCGGGAAAACGACTAGCGGGGGGTCCTCCTACAATGAGCAGTTCTTC
TRBJ1-5 - TRBV30 - CAWSVGRGNQPQHF TGTGCCTGGAGTGTAGGGCGGGGGAATCAGCCCCAGCATTTT
TRBJ2-7 - TRBV2 many CASSDRQPPYEQYF TGTGCCAGCAGTGATAGACAGCCTCCCTACGAGCAGTACTTC
TRBJ1-2 - TRBV7-8 once CASSQTNTGNYGYTF TGTGCCAGCAGCCAGACAAACACAGGGAACTATGGCTACACCTTC
TRBJ2-3 TRBD2 TRBV9 - CASSVTSANTDTQYF TGTGCCAGCAGCGTAACTAGCGCCAACACAGATACGCAGTATTTT
TRBJ2-7 TRBD1 TRBV2 few CASRPGQRTYEQYF TGTGCCAGCAGGCCGGGACAGCGCACCTACGAGCAGTACTTC
TRBJ1-5 TRBD1 TRBV19 - CASRDRGNQPQHF TGTGCCAGTCGGGACAGGGGCAATCAGCCCCAGCATTTT
TRBJ1-2 TRBD1 TRBV5-1 - CASRVWGRQGKTYGYTF TGCGCCAGCAGAGTTTGGGGGCGACAGGGGAAAACCTATGGCTACACCTTC
TRBJ1-3 - TRBV18 few CASSPPSGYRNTIYF TGTGCCAGCTCACCACCGTCGGGGTATCGGAACACCATATATTTT
TRBJ1-1 TRBD1 TRBV10-3 - CAISEPGGAGGGARSVNTEAFF TGTGCCATCAGTGAGCCCGGAGGTGCGGGAGGGGGCGCGAGATCCGTGAACACTGAAGCTTTCTTT
TRBJ1-1 - TRBV7-9 once CASSAIDSTEAFF TGTGCCAGCAGCGCCATAGACAGTACTGAAGCTTTCTTT
TRBJ1-1 - TRBV6-4 - CASSVAGNTEAFF TGTGCCAGCAGTGTTGCAGGGAACACTGAAGCTTTCTTT
TRBJ1-1 TRBD1 TRBV11-2 - CASSLDWDRAAEAFF TGTGCCAGCAGCTTAGATTGGGACAGGGCGGCTGAAGCTTTCTTT
TRBJ1-4 TRBD1 TRBV13 - CASSSRDRGNEKLFF TGTGCCAGCAGCTCTCGGGACAGGGGAAATGAAAAACTGTTTTTT
TRBJ2-5 TRBD1 TRBV19 - CASSRGQGIETQYF TGTGCCAGTAGTAGGGGACAGGGGATAGAGACCCAGTACTTC
TRBJ2-3 - TRBV5-1 - CASSLGVKSGDTQYF TGCGCCAGCAGCTTGGGCGTAAAGTCGGGGGATACGCAGTATTTT
TRBJ2-1 TRBD2 TRBV7-8 few CASSRVLAGLPNEQFF TGTGCCAGCAGCCGAGTATTAGCGGGGTTACCGAATGAGCAGTTCTTC
TRBJ2-2 TRBD1 TRBV19 - CASTSGQGITGELFF TGTGCCAGTACCTCGGGACAGGGAATCACCGGGGAGCTGTTTTTT
TRBJ1-5 - TRBV28 few CASRPYPGRVTNQPQHF TGTGCCAGCAGACCGTATCCGGGCAGGGTGACTAATCAGCCCCAGCATTTT
TRBJ1-2 - TRBV6-5 - CASSSTGGNYGYTF TGTGCCAGCAGCTCCACGGGAGGGAACTATGGCTACACCTTC
TRBJ1-1 - TRBV11-2 - CASSPSSAEAFF TGTGCCAGCAGCCCGTCCTCGGCTGAAGCTTTCTTT
TRBJ2-3 TRBD2 TRBV30 - CAWSVASGATDTQYF TGTGCCTGGAGTGTAGCTAGCGGGGCCACAGATACGCAGTATTTT
TRBJ2-1 TRBD2 TRBV27 - CASRRLAGGLNEQFF TGTGCCAGCAGGAGACTAGCGGGGGGGTTAAATGAGCAGTTCTTC
TRBJ2-7 TRBD1 TRBV5-5 - CASSSGQVGYEQYF TGTGCCAGCAGCTCGGGACAGGTAGGCTACGAGCAGTACTTC
TRBJ1-1 - TRBV9 - CASSVAPTGRPAFF TGTGCCAGCAGCGTAGCCCCCACAGGCCGACCAGCTTTCTTT
TRBJ1-5 - TRBV7-9 - CASSLDGGGGQPQHF TGTGCCAGCAGCTTGGACGGGGGAGGCGGTCAGCCCCAGCATTTT
TRBJ2-3 - TRBV28 - CASRHAWGWSTDTQYF TGTGCCAGCAGACATGCTTGGGGCTGGAGCACAGATACGCAGTATTTT
TRBJ2-1 TRBD1 TRBV11-1 - CASSYTDRGRPLFF TGTGCCAGCAGTTACACCGACAGGGGCCGGCCTCTGTTCTTC
TRBJ2-5 TRBD2 TRBV7-2 - CASSLSGGAWETQYF TGTGCCAGCAGCCTTAGCGGGGGGGCCTGGGAGACCCAGTACTTC
TRBJ2-2 - TRBV6-5 - CASSYSGVTGELFF TGTGCCAGCAGTTACTCCGGGGTTACCGGGGAGCTGTTTTTT
TRBJ2-3 TRBD1 TRBV5-1 - CASSSGTGGPTDTQYF TGCGCCAGCAGCTCCGGGACAGGGGGACCCACAGATACGCAGTATTTT
TRBJ1-4 - TRBV5-4 - CASSPTTNEKLFF TGTGCCAGCAGCCCTACAACTAATGAAAAACTGTTTTTT